Following are 21 T cell receptor beta chains from one sample sequenced in a study of T-cell memory formation after mild COVID-19. One entry per CDR3 protein, called by TCRdb with MiXCR from the 5' RACE reads. The repertoire holds 85,000 to 130,000 distinct CDR3 sequences, with 9.5% to 15% as singletons. The specimen sequenced was PBMCs or a T cell subset sorted from them (not recorded which). These receptors all stem from an adult woman who had mild COVID-19 (a few samples of this study predate the infection). Cell type and time point are not known.

The rearrangement joins TRBV7-6 to TRBJ2-1, with D uncertain. V dropped 5 bases and J dropped 5 bases, with 16 bases sitting between them. The CDR3 length is 15 residues. Germline-derived CDR1 and CDR2 are SGHVS and FNYEAQ. The CDR3 here is CASSPRLLADNEQFF. CDR3 nucleotide sequence: TGTGCCAGCAGCCCCCGGTTATTAGCTGACAATGAGCAGTTCTTC.

CDR3 DNA: TGTGCCAGCAGTGGTCTCGCCTACGAGCAGTACTTC. It yields the protein CASSGLAYEQYF. The chain is built from TRBV27 and TRBJ2-7; D is unclear. The ends were cut back, 5 bases at V and 2 bases at J, with 7 bases in the middle. The CDR3 totals 12 residues. Per germline, CDR1 MNHEY and CDR2 SMNVEV (reference sequence).

The chain is built from TRBV11-2 and TRBJ2-7; D may be TRBD2 (5 bases). Germline loops: CDR1 SGHAT, CDR2 FQNNGV. With 4 bases removed from V and 5 bases from J, the gap between germline ends came to 21 bases. The CDR3 totals 16 residues. The CDR3 DNA sequence: TGTGCCAGCAGCTCGCCTTGGGATGGAGGATCTAACGAGCAGTACTTC. Its protein product is CASSSPWDGGSNEQYF.

This clonotype has at least ten counts. The chain carries TRBV7-9 and TRBJ2-1; either TRBD1 or TRBD2 may supply D (5 bases each). CDR3 length equals 14 residues. Germline CDR1 reads SEHNR; CDR2 reads FQNEAQ (reference sequence). V lost 0 bases, J lost 9 bases, and 12 bases lay in between. DNA for the CDR3: TGTGCCAGCAGCTTAGCGCTAACCGGGACTGAGCAGTTCTTC. Amino acid sequence: CASSLALTGTEQFF.

This clonotype came up a few times. The chain uses TRBV20-1 and TRBJ2-7; D ambiguous. This CDR3 spans 13 amino acids. The V gene lost 1 base and the J gene lost 5 bases, with 12 bases spanning the gap. In germline, CDR1 is DFQATT, CDR2 SNEGSKA (reference sequence). CDR3 residues: CSARVPDPDEQYF. The CDR3 nucleotides are TGCAGTGCTAGAGTCCCGGATCCGGACGAGCAGTACTTC.

In its sample, this clonotype was seen many times. CDR3 DNA sequence: TGTGCCAGCAGCGTACAACAACCCGGGACAGGGTTCATAAATACGCAGTATTTT. It yields the protein CASSVQQPGTGFINTQYF. The chain combines TRBV7-9 with TRBJ2-3, with 9 bases lining up with TRBD1. Germline CDR1 reads SEHNR; CDR2 reads FQNEAQ (reference sequence). This CDR3 contains 18 residues. V was clipped by 5 bases and J by 7 bases; unmatched bases: 19.

This clonotype was seen more than once but under ten times. The V and J genes are TRBV11-2 and TRBJ1-2; 7 nucleotides match TRBD1. Germline V gives CDR1 SGHAT, CDR2 FQNNGV. J was trimmed by 7 bases and V by 4 bases; bases with no gene match: 9. The length of the CDR3 is 14 residues. CDR3 protein: CASSSPTGILGYTF. In nucleotides, the CDR3 is TGTGCCAGCAGCTCACCGACAGGGATCCTTGGCTACACCTTC.

This chain's CDR3 is CSARGTAKDDEQFF. The CDR3 DNA is TGCAGCGCCAGAGGGACAGCGAAGGACGATGAGCAGTTCTTC. The chain links TRBV29-1 to TRBJ2-1; 7 nucleotides agree with TRBD1. The V and J ends lost 7 bases and 8 bases, in that order; junction bases with no gene match: 14. There are 14 residues in the CDR3. Looked up from germline, CDR1 is SQVTM and CDR2 is ANQGSEA.

The chain combines TRBV7-9 with TRBJ1-3; weak D call: TRBD1 (6 bases). Germline lookup yields CDR1 SEHNR and CDR2 FQNEAQ (reference sequence). V was clipped by 3 bases and J by 2 bases, with 17 bases between them. The CDR3 extends over 17 amino acids. The CDR3: CASSFTAGVDAGNTIYF. DNA of the CDR3: TGTGCCAGCAGCTTTACGGCAGGGGTGGATGCTGGAAACACCATATATTTT.

At least ten counts were recorded for this clonotype. V usage is TRBV5-1 and J usage is TRBJ2-7; TRBD1 agrees at 9 bases. Trimming cost V 5 bases and J 2 bases; bases outside gene matches: 5. Germline CDR1 reads SGHRS; CDR2 reads YFSETQ. CDR3 length equals 14 residues. The DNA of the CDR3 is TGCGCCAGCAGACCCGGGACAGGGCCCTACGAGCAGTACTTC. The encoded protein is CASRPGTGPYEQYF. The complete variable domain, with remaining parts taken from reference TRBV5-1 and TRBJ2-7, reads KAGVTQTPRYLIKTRGQQVTLSCSPISGHRSVSWYQQTPGQGLQFLFEYFSETQRNKGNFPGRFSGRQFSNSRSEMNVSTLELGDSALYLCASRPGTGPYEQYFGPGTRLTVT.

The table lists this clonotype with a few counts. The V call is TRBV29-1, the J call TRBJ2-5; D not resolved. Between the trimmed V and J ends, which lost 3 bases and 1 base, there was a span of 9 bases. The germline V gene has CDR1 SQVTM and CDR2 ANQGSEA. The CDR3 length is 13 residues. The CDR3 bases are TGCAGCGTTGAGCTCTCAGGCCAAGAGACCCAGTACTTC. This encodes CSVELSGQETQYF. Combining the CDR3 with reference TRBV29-1 and TRBJ2-5 gives the whole variable domain SAVISQKPSRDICQRGTSLTIQCQVDSQVTMMFWYRQQPGQSLTLIATANQGSEATYESGFVIDKFPISRPNLTFSTLTVSNMSPEDSSIYLCSVELSGQETQYFGPGTRLLVL.

Only a few counts were recorded for this clonotype. This sequence joins TRBV6-5 and TRBJ1-1, with D unresolved. Germline CDR1 reads MNHEY; CDR2 reads SVGAGI. The length of the CDR3 is 12 residues. Trimming left V 2 bases short and J 2 bases short, with 3 bases between. The CDR3 loop is CASSYDNTEAFF. In DNA form, the CDR3 reads TGTGCCAGCAGTTACGACAACACTGAAGCTTTCTTT.

The table lists this clonotype with a few counts. The chain recombines TRBV7-6 with TRBJ2-1; 15 nucleotides align to TRBD2. The CDR3 consists of 17 residues. V dropped 6 bases and J dropped 6; count of bases not matched to a gene: 9. CDR1 and CDR2 from the germline V gene are SGHVS and FNYEAQ. The CDR3 region is CASSRGLAGGKFNEQFF. CDR3 bases: TGTGCCAGCAGTCGAGGACTAGCGGGAGGGAAATTCAATGAGCAGTTCTTC.

The gene calls are TRBV25-1 and TRBJ1-2; the match to TRBD1 covers 8 bases. This CDR3 is built from 13 residues. Germline V lookup: CDR1 MGHDK, CDR2 SYGVNS. The V and J ends lost 9 bases and 7 bases, in that order; junction bases with no gene match: 10. CDR3: CASDTGTGSGYTF. CDR3 bases: TGTGCCAGTGACACCGGGACAGGCTCTGGCTACACCTTC.

This clonotype came up a few times. The V and J genes are TRBV2 and TRBJ2-1; 10 nucleotides match TRBD2. With V trimmed by 6 bases and J by 9 bases, 11 bases remained unmatched. CDR3 size: 15 residues. Germline V CDR1 and CDR2: SNHLY, FYNNEI. The CDR3 nucleotides are TGTGCCAGCAGCCGAAGCGGGGGGGCCCAGGTTGAGCAGTTCTTC. It translates to CASSRSGGAQVEQFF.

This clonotype was found a few times. Here the CDR3 reads CASSEGDGYNEQFF. As DNA, the CDR3 is TGTGCCAGCAGTGAGGGAGACGGCTACAATGAGCAGTTCTTC. The rearrangement uses TRBV25-1 and TRBJ2-1; D is possibly TRBD2 (5 bases). V lost 3 bases, J lost 3 bases, and 9 bases lay in between. Germline-derived CDR1 and CDR2 are MGHDK and SYGVNS. The CDR3 length is 14 residues.

The V call is TRBV28, the J call TRBJ2-3; D uncertain. This CDR3 has 15 amino acids. Germline V CDR1 and CDR2: MDHEN, SYDVKM. The V end lost 2 bases, the J end lost 2 bases, and 11 bases lay between the germline ends. The CDR3 region has the DNA TGTGCCAGCAGTTTAAGAGTCAGGTACACAGATACGCAGTATTTT. Its translation is CASSLRVRYTDTQYF.

This clonotype has only a few counts. The chain uses TRBV15 and TRBJ1-1; possibly TRBD1 for D (5 bases). The germline V gene has CDR1 LNHNV and CDR2 YYDKDF (reference sequence). The CDR3 totals 16 residues. The V end lost 3 bases, the J end lost 0 bases, and 14 bases lay between the germline ends. CDR3 loop: CATSSDSTVMNTEAFF. The CDR3 DNA is TGTGCCACCAGCAGCGATTCGACAGTTATGAACACTGAAGCTTTCTTT.

V gene TRBV9 combines with J gene TRBJ1-1, with no clear D. Per the germline V gene, CDR1 is SGDLS and CDR2 is YYNGEE. V was cut by 3 bases and J by 6 bases, with 9 bases left in between. The CDR3 totals 12 residues. CDR3 DNA: TGTGCCAGCAGCGATAAAGAGCCTGAAGCTTTCTTT. Amino acids: CASSDKEPEAFF.

V and J are TRBV19 and TRBJ2-5, with TRBD1 as a possible D gene (5 bases). The V gene's germline CDR1 is LNHDA and CDR2 SQIVND (reference sequence). CDR3 length: 16 amino acids. Trimming cost V 3 bases and J 5 bases, with 19 bases left between them. CDR3 nucleotides: TGTGCCAGTAGTATCGAGGCAGGGTTGACGGCGGAGACCCAGTACTTC. It specifies CASSIEAGLTAETQYF.

Only a few counts were recorded for this clonotype. The rearrangement links TRBV5-6 to TRBJ2-7; a possible D gene is TRBD2 (5 bases). The CDR3 is 18 residues long. The V gene's germline CDR1 is SGHDT and CDR2 YYEEEE. V was clipped by 0 bases and J by 3 bases, with 22 bases between them. The CDR3 bases are TGTGCCAGCAGCTTGGCGGCTAACCGCGGGCCCTTAGACTACGAGCAGTACTTC. Protein sequence: CASSLAANRGPLDYEQYF.